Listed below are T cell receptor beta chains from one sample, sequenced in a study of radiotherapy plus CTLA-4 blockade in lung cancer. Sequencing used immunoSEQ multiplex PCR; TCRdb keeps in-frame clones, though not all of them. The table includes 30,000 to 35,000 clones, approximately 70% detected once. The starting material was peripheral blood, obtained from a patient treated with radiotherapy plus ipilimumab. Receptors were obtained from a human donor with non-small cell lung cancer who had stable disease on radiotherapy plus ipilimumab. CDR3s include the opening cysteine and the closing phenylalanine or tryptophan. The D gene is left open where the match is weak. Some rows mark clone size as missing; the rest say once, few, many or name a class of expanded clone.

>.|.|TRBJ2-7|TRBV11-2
CASRKIKRGRAYEQYF
TGTGCCAGCAGAAAGATAAAACGGGGGAGAGCCTACGAGCAGTACTTC
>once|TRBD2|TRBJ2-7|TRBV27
CASSFQDLSGRALEQYF
TGTGCCAGCAGTTTTCAAGATCTCAGCGGGAGGGCCCTCGAGCAGTACTTC
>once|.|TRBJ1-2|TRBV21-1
CASTPRGDYGYTF
TGTGCCAGCACACCTAGGGGGGACTATGGCTACACCTTC
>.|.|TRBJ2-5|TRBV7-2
CASSLALGGRGETQYF
TGTGCCAGCAGCTTAGCGCTAGGCGGAAGGGGAGAGACCCAGTACTTC
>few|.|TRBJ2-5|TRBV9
CASSVGTGGTSPQETQYF
TGTGCCAGCAGCGTAGGGACCGGCGGGACATCCCCCCAAGAGACCCAGTACTTC
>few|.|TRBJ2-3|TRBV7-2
CASTPSGADTQYF
TGTGCCAGCACCCCCTCGGGGGCAGATACGCAGTATTTT
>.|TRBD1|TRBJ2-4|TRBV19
CASSKTGLKGDIQYF
TGTGCCAGTAGTAAGACAGGGTTAAAGGGGGACATTCAGTACTTC
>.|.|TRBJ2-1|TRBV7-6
CASSLRPGAWDEQFF
TGTGCCAGCAGCTTAAGGCCGGGAGCATGGGATGAGCAGTTCTTC
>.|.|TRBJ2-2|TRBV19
CASKPESASGELFF
TGTGCCAGTAAGCCGGAGTCAGCATCCGGGGAGCTGTTTTTT
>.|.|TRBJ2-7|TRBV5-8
CASRVQGQHSYEQYF
TGTGCCAGCAGAGTCCAGGGTCAACACTCCTACGAGCAGTACTTC